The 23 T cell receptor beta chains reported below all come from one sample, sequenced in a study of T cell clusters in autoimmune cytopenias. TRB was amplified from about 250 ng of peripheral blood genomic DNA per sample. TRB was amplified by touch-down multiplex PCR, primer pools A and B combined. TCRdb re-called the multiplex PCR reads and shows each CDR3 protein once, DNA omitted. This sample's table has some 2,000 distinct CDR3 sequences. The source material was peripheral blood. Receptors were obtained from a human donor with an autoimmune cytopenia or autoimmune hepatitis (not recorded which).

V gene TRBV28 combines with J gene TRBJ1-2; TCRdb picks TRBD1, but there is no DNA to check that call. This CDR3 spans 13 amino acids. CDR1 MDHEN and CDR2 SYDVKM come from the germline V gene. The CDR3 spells CASRRQGNYGYTF.

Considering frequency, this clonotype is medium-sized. This CDR3 reads CASSFRWGPDTQYF. This chain connects TRBV11-2 to TRBJ2-3. The CDR3 sequence is 14 residues long. From germline, CDR1 is SGHAT and CDR2 FQNNGV.

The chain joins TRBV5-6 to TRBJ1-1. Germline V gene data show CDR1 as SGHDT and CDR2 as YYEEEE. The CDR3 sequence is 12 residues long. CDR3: CASSLVYTEAFF.

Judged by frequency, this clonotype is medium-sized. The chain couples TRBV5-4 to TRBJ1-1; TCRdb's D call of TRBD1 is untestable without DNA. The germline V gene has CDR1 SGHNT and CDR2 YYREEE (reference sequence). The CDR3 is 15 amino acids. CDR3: CASSRDRSDSTEAFF.

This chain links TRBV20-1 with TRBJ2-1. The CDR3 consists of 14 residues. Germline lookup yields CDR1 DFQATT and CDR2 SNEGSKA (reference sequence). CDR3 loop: CSALGGSSLNEQFF.

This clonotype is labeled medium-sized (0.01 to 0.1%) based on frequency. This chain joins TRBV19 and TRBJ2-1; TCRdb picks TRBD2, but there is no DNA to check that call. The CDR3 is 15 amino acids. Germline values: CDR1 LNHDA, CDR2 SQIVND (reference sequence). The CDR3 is CASSILASGYNEQFF.

CDR3 in amino acids: CAISKNAETGPLAKNIQYF. V usage is TRBV10-3 and J usage is TRBJ2-4; the D call from TCRdb, TRBD1, cannot be confirmed without DNA. Germline loops: CDR1 ENHRY, CDR2 SYGVKD. This CDR3 region has 19 residues.

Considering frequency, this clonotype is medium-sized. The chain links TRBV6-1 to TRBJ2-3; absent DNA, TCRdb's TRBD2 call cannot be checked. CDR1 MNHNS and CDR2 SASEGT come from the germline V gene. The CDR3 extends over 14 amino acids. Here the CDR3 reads CASSRLAGVATQYF.

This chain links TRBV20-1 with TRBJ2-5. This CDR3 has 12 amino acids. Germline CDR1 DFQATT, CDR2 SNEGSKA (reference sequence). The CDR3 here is CSATVGQETQYF.

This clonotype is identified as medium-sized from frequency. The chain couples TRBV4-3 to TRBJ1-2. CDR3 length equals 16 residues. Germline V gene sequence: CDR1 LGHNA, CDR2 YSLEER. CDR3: CASSQELGGFNYGYTF.

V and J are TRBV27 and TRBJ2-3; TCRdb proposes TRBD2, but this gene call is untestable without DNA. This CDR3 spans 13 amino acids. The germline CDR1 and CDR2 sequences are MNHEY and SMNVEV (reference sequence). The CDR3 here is CASSPGLTDTQYF.

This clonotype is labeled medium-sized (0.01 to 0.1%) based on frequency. The CDR3 here is CASSDGGYGYTF. The V call is TRBV6-4, the J call TRBJ1-2; TCRdb returns TRBD1, unconfirmable since there is no DNA. Germline CDR1 is MRHNA and CDR2 is SNTAGT. The CDR3 is made up of 12 amino acids.

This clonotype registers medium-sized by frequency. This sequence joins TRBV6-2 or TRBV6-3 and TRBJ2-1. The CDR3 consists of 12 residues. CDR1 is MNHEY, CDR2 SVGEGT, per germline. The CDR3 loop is CASSYSWREQFF.

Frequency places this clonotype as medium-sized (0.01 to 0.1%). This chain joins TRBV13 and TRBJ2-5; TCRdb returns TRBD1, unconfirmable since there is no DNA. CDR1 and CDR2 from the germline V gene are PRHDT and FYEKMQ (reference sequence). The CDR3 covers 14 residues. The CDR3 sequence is CASSLRQGKETQYF.

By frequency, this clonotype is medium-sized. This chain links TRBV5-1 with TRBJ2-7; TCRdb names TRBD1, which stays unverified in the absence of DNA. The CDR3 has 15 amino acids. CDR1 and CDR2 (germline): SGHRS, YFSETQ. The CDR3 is CASSSQGQGDYEQYF.

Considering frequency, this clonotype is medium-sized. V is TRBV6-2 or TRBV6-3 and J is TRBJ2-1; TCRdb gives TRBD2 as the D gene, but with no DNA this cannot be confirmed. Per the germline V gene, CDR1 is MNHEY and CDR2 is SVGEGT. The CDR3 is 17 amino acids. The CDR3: CASSPPVAGGAYNEQFF.

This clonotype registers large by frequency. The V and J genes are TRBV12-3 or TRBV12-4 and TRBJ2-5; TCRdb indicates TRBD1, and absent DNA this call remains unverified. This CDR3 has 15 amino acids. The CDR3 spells CASSFWTGGEETQYF.

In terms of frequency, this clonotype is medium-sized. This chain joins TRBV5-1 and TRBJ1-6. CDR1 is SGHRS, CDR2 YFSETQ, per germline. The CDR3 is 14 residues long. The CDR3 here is CASSLGHNNSPLHF.

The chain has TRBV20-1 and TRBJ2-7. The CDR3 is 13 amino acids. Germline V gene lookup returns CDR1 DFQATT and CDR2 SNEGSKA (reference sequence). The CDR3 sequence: CSAPTPSSYEQYF.

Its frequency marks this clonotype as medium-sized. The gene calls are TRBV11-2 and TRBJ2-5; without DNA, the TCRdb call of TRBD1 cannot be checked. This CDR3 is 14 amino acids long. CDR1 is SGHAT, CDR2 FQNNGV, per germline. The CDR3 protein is CASSFLQEEETQYF. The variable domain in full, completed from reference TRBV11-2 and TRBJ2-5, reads EAGVAQSPRYKIIEKRQSVAFWCNPISGHATLYWYQQILGQGPKLLIQFQNNGVVDDSQLPKDRFSAERLKGVDSTLKIQPAKLEDSAVYLCASSFLQEEETQYFGPGTRLLVL.

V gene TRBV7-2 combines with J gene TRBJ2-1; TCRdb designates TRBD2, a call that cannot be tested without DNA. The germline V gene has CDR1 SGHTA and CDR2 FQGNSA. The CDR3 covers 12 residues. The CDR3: CASSLVQREQFF.

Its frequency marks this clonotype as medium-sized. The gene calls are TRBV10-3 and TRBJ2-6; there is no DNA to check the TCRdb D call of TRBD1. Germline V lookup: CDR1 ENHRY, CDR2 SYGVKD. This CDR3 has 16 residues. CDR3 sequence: CAVPGSPISGANVLTF.

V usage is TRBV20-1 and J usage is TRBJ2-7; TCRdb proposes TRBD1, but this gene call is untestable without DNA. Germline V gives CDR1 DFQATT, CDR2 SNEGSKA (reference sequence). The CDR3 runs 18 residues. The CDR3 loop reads CSARDSNGGQGLMGEQYF.